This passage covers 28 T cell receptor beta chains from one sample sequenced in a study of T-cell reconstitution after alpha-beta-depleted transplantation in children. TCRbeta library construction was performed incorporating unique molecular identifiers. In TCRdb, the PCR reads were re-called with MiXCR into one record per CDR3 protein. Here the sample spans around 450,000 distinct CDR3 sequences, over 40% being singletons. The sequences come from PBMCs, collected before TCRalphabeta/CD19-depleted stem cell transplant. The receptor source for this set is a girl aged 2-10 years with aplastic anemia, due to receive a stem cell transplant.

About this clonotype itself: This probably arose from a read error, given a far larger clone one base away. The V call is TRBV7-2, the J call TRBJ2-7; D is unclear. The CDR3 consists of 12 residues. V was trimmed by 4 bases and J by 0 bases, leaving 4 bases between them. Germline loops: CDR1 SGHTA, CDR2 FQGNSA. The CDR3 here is CASSSVSYEQYF. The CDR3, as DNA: TGTGCCAGCAGCTCCGTCTCCTACGAGCAGTACTTC.

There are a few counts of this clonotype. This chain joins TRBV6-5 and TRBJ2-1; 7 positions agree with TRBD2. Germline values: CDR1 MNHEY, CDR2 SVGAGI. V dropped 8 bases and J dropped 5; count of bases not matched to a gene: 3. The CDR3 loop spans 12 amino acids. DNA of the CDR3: TGTGCCAGCTCTAGCGGTAACAATGAGCAGTTCTTC. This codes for CASSSGNNEQFF.

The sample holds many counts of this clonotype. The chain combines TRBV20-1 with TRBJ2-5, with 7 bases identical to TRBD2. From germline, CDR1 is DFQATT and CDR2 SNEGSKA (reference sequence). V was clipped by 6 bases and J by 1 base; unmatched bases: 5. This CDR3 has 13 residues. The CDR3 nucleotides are TGCAGTGCCTCCGGGACTACCCAAGAGACCCAGTACTTC. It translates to CSASGTTQETQYF.

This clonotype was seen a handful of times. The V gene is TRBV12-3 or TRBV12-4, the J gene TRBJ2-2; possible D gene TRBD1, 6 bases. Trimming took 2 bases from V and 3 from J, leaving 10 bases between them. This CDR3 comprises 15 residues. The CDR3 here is CASSLSGVDTGELFF. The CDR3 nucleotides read TGTGCCAGCAGTTTATCAGGGGTCGACACCGGGGAGCTGTTTTTT.

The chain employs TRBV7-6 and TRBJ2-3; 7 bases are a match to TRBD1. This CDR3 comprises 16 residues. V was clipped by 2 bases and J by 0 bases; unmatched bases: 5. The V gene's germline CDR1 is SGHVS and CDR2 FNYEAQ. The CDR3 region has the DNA TGTGCCAGCAGCTTAACGGGACAGCAAAGCACAGATACGCAGTATTTT. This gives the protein CASSLTGQQSTDTQYF.

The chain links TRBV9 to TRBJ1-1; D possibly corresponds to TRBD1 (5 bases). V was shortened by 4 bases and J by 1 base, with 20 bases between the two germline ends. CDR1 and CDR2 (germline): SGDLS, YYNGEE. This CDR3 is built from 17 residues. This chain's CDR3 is CASSRGGNFDRNTEAFF. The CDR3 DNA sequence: TGTGCCAGCAGCAGGGGTGGTAATTTCGACAGGAACACTGAAGCTTTCTTT.

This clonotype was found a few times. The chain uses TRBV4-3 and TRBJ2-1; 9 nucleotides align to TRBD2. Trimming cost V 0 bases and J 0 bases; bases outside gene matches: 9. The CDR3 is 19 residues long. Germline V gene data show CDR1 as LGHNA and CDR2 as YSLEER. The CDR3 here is CASSQDYLAGFSSYNEQFF. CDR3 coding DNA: TGCGCCAGCAGCCAAGACTATCTAGCGGGATTCAGCTCCTACAATGAGCAGTTCTTC.

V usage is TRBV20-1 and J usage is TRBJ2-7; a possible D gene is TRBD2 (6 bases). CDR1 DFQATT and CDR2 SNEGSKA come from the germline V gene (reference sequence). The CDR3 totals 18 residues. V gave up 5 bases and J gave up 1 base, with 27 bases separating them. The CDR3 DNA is TGCAGTGCTTCCGGGGGAATGGACGGGACTCTACTTTCCTACGAGCAGTACTTC. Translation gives CSASGGMDGTLLSYEQYF.

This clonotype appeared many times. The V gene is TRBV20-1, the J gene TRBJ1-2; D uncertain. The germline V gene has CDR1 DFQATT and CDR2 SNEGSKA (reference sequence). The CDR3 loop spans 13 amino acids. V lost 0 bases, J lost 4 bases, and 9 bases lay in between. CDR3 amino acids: CSAREGGSYGYTF. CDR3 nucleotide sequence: TGCAGTGCTAGAGAAGGAGGGTCCTATGGCTACACCTTC.

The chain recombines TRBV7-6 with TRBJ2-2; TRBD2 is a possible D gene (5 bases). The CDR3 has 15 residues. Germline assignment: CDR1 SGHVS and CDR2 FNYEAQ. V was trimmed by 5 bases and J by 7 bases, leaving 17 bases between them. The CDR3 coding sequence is TGTGCCAGCAGCCCGACGTATGAGGCGGGCGGGGAGCTGTTTTTT. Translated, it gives CASSPTYEAGGELFF. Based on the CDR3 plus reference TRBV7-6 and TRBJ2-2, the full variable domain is GAGVSQSPRYKVTKRGQDVALRCDPISGHVSLYWYRQALGQGPEFLTYFNYEAQQDKSGLPNDRFSAERPEGSISTLTIQRTEQRDSAMYRCASSPTYEAGGELFFGEGSRLTVL.

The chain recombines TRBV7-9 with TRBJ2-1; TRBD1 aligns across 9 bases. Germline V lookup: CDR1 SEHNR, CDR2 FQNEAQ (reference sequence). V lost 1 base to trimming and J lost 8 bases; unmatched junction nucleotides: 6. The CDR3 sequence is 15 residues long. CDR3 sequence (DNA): TGTGCCAGCAGCTTAGGGGACAGGGAGATCGATGAGCAGTTCTTC. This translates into CASSLGDREIDEQFF.

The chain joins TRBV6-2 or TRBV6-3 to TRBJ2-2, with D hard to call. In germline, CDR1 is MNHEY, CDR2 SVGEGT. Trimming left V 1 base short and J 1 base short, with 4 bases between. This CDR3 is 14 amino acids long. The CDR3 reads CASSYFQNTGELFF. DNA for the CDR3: TGTGCCAGCAGTTACTTCCAGAACACCGGGGAGCTGTTTTTT.

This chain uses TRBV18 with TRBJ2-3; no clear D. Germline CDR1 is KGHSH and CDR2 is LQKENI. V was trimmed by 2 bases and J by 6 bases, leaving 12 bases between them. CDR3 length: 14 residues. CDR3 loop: CASSPSVPRDTQYF. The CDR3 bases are TGTGCCAGCTCACCATCGGTACCCAGGGATACGCAGTATTTT.

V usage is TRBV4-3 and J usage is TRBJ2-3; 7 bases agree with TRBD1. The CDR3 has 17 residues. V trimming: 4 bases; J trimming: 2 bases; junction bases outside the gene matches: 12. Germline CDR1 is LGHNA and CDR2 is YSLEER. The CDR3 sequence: CASSRGRGQLSTDTQYF. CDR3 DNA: TGCGCCAGCAGCCGCGGACGGGGACAGCTTTCCACAGATACGCAGTATTTT.

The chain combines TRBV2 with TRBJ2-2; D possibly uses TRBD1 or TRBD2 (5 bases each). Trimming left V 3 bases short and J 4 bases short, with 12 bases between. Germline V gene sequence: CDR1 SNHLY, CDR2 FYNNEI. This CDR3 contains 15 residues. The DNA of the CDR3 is TGTGCCAGCAGTGATCGGGGACGGACCACCGGGGAGCTGTTTTTT. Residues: CASSDRGRTTGELFF. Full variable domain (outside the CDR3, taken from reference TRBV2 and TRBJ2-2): EPEVTQTPSHQVTQMGQEVILRCVPISNHLYFYWYRQILGQKVEFLVSFYNNEISEKSEIFDDQFSVERPDGSNFTLKIRSTKLEDSAMYFCASSDRGRTTGELFFGEGSRLTVL.

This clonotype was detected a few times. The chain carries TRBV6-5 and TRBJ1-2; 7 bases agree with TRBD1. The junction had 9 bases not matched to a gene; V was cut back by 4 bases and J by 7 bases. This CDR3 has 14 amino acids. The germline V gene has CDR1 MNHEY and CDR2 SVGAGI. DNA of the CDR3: TGTGCCAGCAGTTCCCAGACAGGGCTGGGTGGCTACACCTTC. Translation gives CASSSQTGLGGYTF.

This CDR3 reads CASSLLGAADTQYF. Here the CDR3 DNA reads TGTGCCAGCAGCTTGCTCGGGGCGGCAGATACGCAGTATTTT. The gene calls are TRBV7-3 and TRBJ2-3; D is perhaps TRBD1 or TRBD2 (5 bases each). Germline V gives CDR1 SGHTA, CDR2 FQGTGA. The CDR3 sequence is 14 residues long. V dropped 3 bases and J dropped 4 bases, with 11 bases sitting between them.

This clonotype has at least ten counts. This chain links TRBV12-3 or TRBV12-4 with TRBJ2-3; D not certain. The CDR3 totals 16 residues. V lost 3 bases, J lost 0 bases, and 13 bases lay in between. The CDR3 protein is CASSFYQSASTDTQYF. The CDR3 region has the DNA TGTGCCAGCAGTTTTTACCAATCGGCTAGCACAGATACGCAGTATTTT.

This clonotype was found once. CDR3 protein: CASSPSSGRADTGELFF. In DNA, the CDR3 is TGTGCCAGCAGCCCTTCTAGCGGGAGGGCCGACACCGGGGAGCTGTTTTTT. The chain is built from TRBV4-2 and TRBJ2-2; 12 bases fit TRBD2. The germline gives CDR1 LGHNA, CDR2 YNFKEQ. The CDR3 has 17 residues. The J segment lost 3 bases and the V segment lost 4 bases, leaving 6 bases of the junction unmatched.

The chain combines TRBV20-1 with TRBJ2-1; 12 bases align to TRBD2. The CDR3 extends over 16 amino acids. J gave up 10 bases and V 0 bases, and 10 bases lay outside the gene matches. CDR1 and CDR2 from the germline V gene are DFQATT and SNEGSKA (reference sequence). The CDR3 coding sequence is TGCAGTGCTAGAGAACCTACTAGCGGGAGGTTGGGGGAGCAGTTCTTC. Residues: CSAREPTSGRLGEQFF.

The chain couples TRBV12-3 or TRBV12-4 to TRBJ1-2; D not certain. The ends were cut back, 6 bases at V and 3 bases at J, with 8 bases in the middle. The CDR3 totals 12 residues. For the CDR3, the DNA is TGTGCCAGCAGGGTAGGCGACTATGGCTACACCTTC. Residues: CASRVGDYGYTF.

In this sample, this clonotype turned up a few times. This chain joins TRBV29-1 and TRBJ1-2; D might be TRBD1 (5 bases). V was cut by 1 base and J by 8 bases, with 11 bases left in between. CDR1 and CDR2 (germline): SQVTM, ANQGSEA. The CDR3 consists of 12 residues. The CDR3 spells CSVEGRGNGYTF. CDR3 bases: TGCAGCGTTGAAGGAAGGGGAAACGGCTACACCTTC.

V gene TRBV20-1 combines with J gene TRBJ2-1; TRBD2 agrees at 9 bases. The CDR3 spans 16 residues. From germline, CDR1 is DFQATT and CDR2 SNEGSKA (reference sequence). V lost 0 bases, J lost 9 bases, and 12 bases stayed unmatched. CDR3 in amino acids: CSAREPSGERKAEQFF. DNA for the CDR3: TGCAGTGCTAGAGAACCTAGCGGGGAGAGAAAGGCTGAGCAGTTCTTC.

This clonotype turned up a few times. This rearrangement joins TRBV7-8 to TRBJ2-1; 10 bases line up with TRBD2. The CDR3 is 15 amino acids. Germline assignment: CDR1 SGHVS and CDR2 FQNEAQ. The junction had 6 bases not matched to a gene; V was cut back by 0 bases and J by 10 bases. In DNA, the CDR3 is TGTGCCAGCAGCTTAGCAGCGGGAGGGCCGGAAGAGCAGTTCTTC. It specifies CASSLAAGGPEEQFF.

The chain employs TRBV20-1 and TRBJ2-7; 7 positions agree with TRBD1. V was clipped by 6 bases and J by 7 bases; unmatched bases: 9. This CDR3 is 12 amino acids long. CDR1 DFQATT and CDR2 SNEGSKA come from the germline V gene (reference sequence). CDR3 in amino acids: CSAYDRVGEQYF. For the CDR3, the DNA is TGCAGTGCCTACGACAGGGTGGGGGAGCAGTACTTC.

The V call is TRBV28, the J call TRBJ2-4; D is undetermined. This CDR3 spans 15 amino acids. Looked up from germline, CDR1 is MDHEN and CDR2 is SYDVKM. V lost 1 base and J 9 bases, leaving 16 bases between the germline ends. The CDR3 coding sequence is TGTGCCAGCAGTTTATATCGAACATATGGCAGCATTCAGTACTTC. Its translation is CASSLYRTYGSIQYF.

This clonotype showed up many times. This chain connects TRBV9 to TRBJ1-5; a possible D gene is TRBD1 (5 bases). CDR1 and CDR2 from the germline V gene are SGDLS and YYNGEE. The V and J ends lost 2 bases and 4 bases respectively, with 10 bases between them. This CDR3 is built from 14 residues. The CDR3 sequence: CASSVWGGNQPQHF. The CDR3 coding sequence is TGTGCCAGCAGCGTTTGGGGGGGTAATCAGCCCCAGCATTTT.

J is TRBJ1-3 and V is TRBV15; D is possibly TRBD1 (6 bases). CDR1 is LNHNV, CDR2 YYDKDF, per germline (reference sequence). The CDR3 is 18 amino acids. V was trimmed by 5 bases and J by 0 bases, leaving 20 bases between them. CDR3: CATSPSRRAGDSGNTIYF. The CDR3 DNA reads TGTGCCACCAGCCCCTCCCGTAGGGCAGGGGACTCTGGAAACACCATATATTTT.